This T cell receptor (delta chain) was documented in a study of Vδ1+ human thymocytes. Only a few counts were recorded for this clone. Its antigen is as yet unknown. The sorted cells were CD3+ Vdelta1+ Vdelta2- thymocytes from alphabeta-depleted thymus. Between roughly 98% and 99.6% of sorted thymocytes were Vdelta1+. Germline V gene data show CDR1 as TSWWSYY and CDR2 as QGS. Trimming took 3 bases from V and 1 from J, leaving 18 bases between them. The CDR3 runs 17 residues. Study-wide results and limits: In the thymus, TRG and TRD repertoires looked highly polyclonal with Gaussian CDR3 lengths. Donors shared many TRG clonotypes but few TRD clonotypes. Approximately 19% of thymic delta-chain sequences were Vdelta2, with few Vdelta3, unlike blood Vdelta1+ controls.

RNA was extracted from the cells and then reverse transcribed. Multiplex PCR used pooled V-gene forward primers and a constant-region reverse primer to amplify CDR3s. TCRdb redid the clone calls on the multiplex PCR reads with CATT. This table has 20,000 to 25,000 delta-chain clones, about 29% appearing once. The chain joins TRDV1 to TRDJ1; D possibly corresponds to TRDD3 (6 bases). The sample comprised Vdelta1+ gamma-delta thymocytes from the thymus. Sample subset: FACS-sorted CD3+ TCRalphabeta- TCRVdelta1+ TCRVdelta2- thymocytes. The clonotype comes from a boy younger than two who had congenital heart surgery. CDR3 sequence: CALGDPLGGDPTDKLIF. CDR3 coding DNA: TGTGCTCTTGGGGATCCCCTGGGAGGGGATCCCACCGATAAACTCATCTTT.